This TCR beta chain was captured by sequencing in a study of blood T cells in healthy people across ages. Study-wide background: Per every two T cells, about one barcoded beta molecule was captured by template switching.

This CDR3 is 13 amino acids long. Germline CDR1 is LGHDT and CDR2 is YNNKEL (reference sequence). Trimming shortened V by 4 bases and J by 6 bases, and 10 bases separated the two germline ends. For the second PCR, which ran for about 6 to 11 cycles, a sample-barcoded 5' primer and a J-beta primer mix were used. Each cDNA molecule, via a template-switch adaptor with 12 random nucleotides, was tagged. MiXCR, applied by TCRdb to the 5' RACE reads, yields one record per CDR3 protein. Altogether roughly 2 million distinct CDR3 sequences are present, around 48% being singletons, with the ten largest covering approximately 2.1%. Whole-study results and caveats: Older age coincided with a roughly linear decline in TCR beta diversity per million T cells. In these data, TCR beta diversity tracked strongly with naive T cell percentage.

This clonotype was recorded a few times. Its specificity is unknown. The chain uses TRBV3-1 and TRBJ2-4; tentative D call: TRBD1 (6 bases). The clonotype comes from a woman aged 40 to 50 in good health. The sample comprised blood. The CDR3 region has the DNA TGTGCCAGCAGCCCCCCGGACAGAAACATTCAGTACTTC. Amino acids: CASSPPDRNIQYF. Based on the CDR3 plus reference TRBV3-1 and TRBJ2-4, the full variable domain is DTAVSQTPKYLVTQMGNDKSIKCEQNLGHDTMYWYKQDSKKFLKIMFSYNNKELIINETVPNRFSPKSPDKAHLNLHINSLELGDSAVYFCASSPPDRNIQYFGAGTRLSVL.